The 8 T cell receptor beta chains below were found in one sample sequenced in a study of T cell responses to AZD1222 COVID-19 vaccine. Repertoires were generated with immunoSEQ multiplex PCR, while TCRdb's copy carries only in-frame clones and drops some. The sample carries 85,000 to 120,000 clones, about 88% recorded once. This specimen was peripheral blood, taken on day 0 of AZD1222 vaccination. The receptors originated from an adult in good health.

This chain connects TRBV30 to TRBJ2-7; the D is unclear. The germline CDR1 and CDR2 sequences are GTSNPN and SVGIG (reference sequence). The CDR3 is 14 residues long. Trimming took off 3 bases at V and 0 bases at J, with 12 bases between the two ends. The DNA of the CDR3 is TGTGCCTGGAGACTGGAGTTTAACTCCTACGAGCAGTACTTC. This gives the protein CAWRLEFNSYEQYF.

The chain has TRBV7-2 and TRBJ2-1; no reliable D call. Germline-derived CDR1 and CDR2 are SGHTA and FQGNSA. The V gene lost 5 bases and the J gene lost 9 bases, with 11 bases spanning the gap. This CDR3 is built from 12 residues. The CDR3 DNA is TGTGCCAGCAGCATTTTGGGCGGTGAGCAGTTCTTC. It encodes CASSILGGEQFF.

For the CDR3, the DNA is TGTGCCAGCGGACAGGGCGGCACCGGGGAGCTGTTTTTT. Protein product: CASGQGGTGELFF. The chain employs TRBV19 and TRBJ2-2; 8 positions agree with TRBD1. CDR1 LNHDA and CDR2 SQIVND come from the germline V gene (reference sequence). This CDR3 comprises 13 residues. J was trimmed by 4 bases and V by 9 bases; bases with no gene match: 4.

The chain couples TRBV30 to TRBJ2-1; 7 positions match TRBD1. In germline, CDR1 is GTSNPN, CDR2 SVGIG (reference sequence). The CDR3 loop spans 13 amino acids. After removal of 3 bases from V and 4 bases from J, the junction contained 3 bases not matched to a gene. The CDR3 DNA reads as TGTGCCTGGAGAGTGGGACAGTACAATGAGCAGTTCTTC. It codes for CAWRVGQYNEQFF. Combining the CDR3 with reference TRBV30 and TRBJ2-1 gives the whole variable domain SQTIHQWPATLVQPVGSPLSLECTVEGTSNPNLYWYRQAAGRGLQLLFYSVGIGQISSEVPQNLSASRPQDRQFILSSKKLLLSDSGFYLCAWRVGQYNEQFFGPGTRLTVL.

The rearrangement links TRBV9 to TRBJ1-1; 8 bases map to TRBD1. V was clipped by 4 bases and J by 4 bases; unmatched bases: 9. Germline values: CDR1 SGDLS, CDR2 YYNGEE. The CDR3 has 15 amino acids. The CDR3 DNA reads TGTGCCAGCAGCACCTGGACAGGGCCGGGCACTGAAGCTTTCTTT. It is translated as CASSTWTGPGTEAFF.

The chain is built from TRBV29-1 and TRBJ2-3, with 12 bases matching TRBD2. The ends lost 4 bases at V and 0 bases at J; junction bases unmatched: 8. This CDR3 comprises 17 residues. Germline values: CDR1 SQVTM, CDR2 ANQGSEA. DNA of the CDR3: TGCAGCGTTGTTCTAGCGGGAGGGTTGCCGAGCACAGATACGCAGTATTTT. This sequence encodes CSVVLAGGLPSTDTQYF.

This chain joins TRBV4-3 and TRBJ2-1; the D is unclear. Germline lookup yields CDR1 LGHNA and CDR2 YSLEER. Trimming removed 5 bases from V and 4 bases from J, with 12 bases in between. CDR3 length equals 14 residues. The CDR3 bases are TGCGCCAGCAGCTACGCCGACGGTTACAATGAGCAGTTCTTC. This gives the protein CASSYADGYNEQFF.

As DNA, the CDR3 is TGTGCCAGCAACAATTATCCAGGGGGCTACGAGCAGTACTTC. It translates to CASNNYPGGYEQYF. The chain links TRBV7-9 to TRBJ2-7; 7 bases agree with TRBD1. Germline V gene data show CDR1 as SEHNR and CDR2 as FQNEAQ (reference sequence). With V trimmed by 7 bases and J by 3 bases, 9 bases remained unmatched. This CDR3 comprises 14 residues.